A selection of T cell receptor beta chains follows, all from one sample in a study of T cell repertoires in cytomegalovirus infection. TCRdb analysed the reads with MiXCR anew, one entry per CDR3 protein. Found here are approximately 83,000 distinct CDR3 sequences, roughly a quarter of them singletons; the top ten hold 50%. No antigens are known for them. The sequencing used CD8+ T cells from cultured PBMCs, collected from culture after CMV antigen stimulation. These receptor sequences come from a human donor in good health (CMV status not recorded). Some clones in this sample may be carry-over from other donors' samples. The CDR3 runs from the conserved cysteine through the conserved F or W. The D gene is left open where the match is weak. Where a row states a size, it is once, few, many or the class of an expanded clone; other rows omit it.

D gene: NA
clone size: NA
V gene: TRBV20-1
J gene: TRBJ2-3
CDR3 protein: CSANILSTDTQYF
CDR3 DNA: TGCAGTGCTAATATACTAAGCACAGATACGCAGTATTTT

D gene: NA
clone size: many
V gene: TRBV6-4
J gene: TRBJ2-3
CDR3 protein: CASSRTATDTQYF
CDR3 DNA: TGTGCCAGCAGTAGGACAGCCACAGATACGCAGTATTTT

D gene: NA
clone size: many
V gene: TRBV6-1
J gene: TRBJ2-1
CDR3 protein: CASSENPRRGNEQFF
CDR3 DNA: TGTGCCAGCAGTGAAAACCCTAGGAGGGGCAATGAGCAGTTCTTC

D gene: NA
clone size: many
V gene: TRBV27
J gene: TRBJ2-1
CDR3 protein: CASSSRQAEAYNEQFF
CDR3 DNA: TGTGCCAGCAGCTCCCGACAGGCCGAAGCCTACAATGAGCAGTTCTTC

D gene: TRBD1
clone size: NA
V gene: TRBV7-9
J gene: TRBJ1-1
CDR3 protein: CASSIGQGNTEAFF
CDR3 DNA: TGTGCCAGCAGCATTGGACAGGGGAACACTGAAGCTTTCTTT

D gene: TRBD2
clone size: many
V gene: TRBV7-6
J gene: TRBJ2-3
CDR3 protein: CASSFEREDADTQYF
CDR3 DNA: TGTGCCAGCAGCTTTGAGCGGGAGGATGCAGATACGCAGTATTTT

D gene: TRBD2
clone size: NA
V gene: TRBV24-1
J gene: TRBJ2-3
CDR3 protein: CATSDTAGGTDTQYF
CDR3 DNA: TGTGCCACCAGTGATACAGCGGGAGGCACAGATACGCAGTATTTT

D gene: TRBD1
clone size: few
V gene: TRBV11-2
J gene: TRBJ1-5
CDR3 protein: CASSTTTGEPQHF
CDR3 DNA: TGTGCCAGCAGCACGACCACAGGGGAGCCCCAGCATTTT

D gene: TRBD2
clone size: many
V gene: TRBV5-5
J gene: TRBJ2-7
CDR3 protein: CASSKDSRGSEQYF
CDR3 DNA: TGTGCCAGCAGCAAGGACTCACGCGGGAGCGAGCAGTACTTC

D gene: NA
clone size: NA
V gene: TRBV6-1
J gene: TRBJ2-3
CDR3 protein: CASPEGVPRTDTQYF
CDR3 DNA: TGTGCCAGCCCTGAGGGGGTGCCTCGCACAGATACGCAGTATTTT

D gene: NA
clone size: NA
V gene: TRBV12-3/TRBV12-4
J gene: TRBJ2-7
CDR3 protein: CASSGRSGTPSYEQYF
CDR3 DNA: TGTGCCAGCAGTGGACGATCCGGGACCCCATCCTACGAGCAGTACTTC

D gene: NA
clone size: few
V gene: TRBV2
J gene: TRBJ2-3
CDR3 protein: CASPQPSTDTQYF
CDR3 DNA: TGTGCCAGCCCTCAGCCTTCCACAGATACGCAGTATTTT

D gene: TRBD2
clone size: NA
V gene: TRBV20-1
J gene: TRBJ2-3
CDR3 protein: CSARGLAGVTDTQYF
CDR3 DNA: TGCAGTGCTAGAGGCCTAGCGGGAGTTACAGATACGCAGTATTTT

D gene: NA
clone size: many
V gene: TRBV6-6
J gene: TRBJ1-5
CDR3 protein: CASTSTWTDPDQPQHF
CDR3 DNA: TGTGCCAGCACTTCCACCTGGACAGACCCGGACCAGCCCCAGCATTTT

D gene: NA
clone size: NA
V gene: TRBV6-1
J gene: TRBJ2-3
CDR3 protein: CASSDLHRSQYF
CDR3 DNA: TGTGCCAGCTCGGATCTCCACAGATCGCAGTATTTT

D gene: NA
clone size: NA
V gene: TRBV6-7
J gene: TRBJ2-1
CDR3 protein: CASSYSVTLADNEQFF
CDR3 DNA: TGTGCCAGCAGTTACTCCGTGACTCTCGCGGACAATGAGCAGTTCTTC

D gene: NA
clone size: many
V gene: TRBV7-6
J gene: TRBJ2-1
CDR3 protein: CASSFGSGTYNEQFF
CDR3 DNA: TGTGCCAGCAGCTTTGGTTCGGGAACTTACAATGAGCAGTTCTTC

D gene: NA
clone size: once
V gene: TRBV7-4
J gene: TRBJ2-2
CDR3 protein: CASISPTGELFF
CDR3 DNA: TGTGCCAGCATCTCCCCGACCGGGGAGCTGTTTTTT

D gene: NA
clone size: NA
V gene: TRBV28
J gene: TRBJ1-4
CDR3 protein: CASSLYWNEKLFF
CDR3 DNA: TGTGCCAGCAGTTTATACTGGAATGAAAAACTGTTTTTT

D gene: NA
clone size: NA
V gene: TRBV20-1
J gene: TRBJ1-5
CDR3 protein: CSAQGRATYSNQPQHF
CDR3 DNA: TGCAGTGCCCAGGGCCGGGCCACTTATAGCAATCAGCCCCAGCATTTT

D gene: NA
clone size: few
V gene: TRBV6-2/TRBV6-3
J gene: TRBJ1-2
CDR3 protein: CASSYSLTFEAYGYTF
CDR3 DNA: TGTGCCAGCAGTTACTCGCTGACCTTCGAGGCTTATGGCTACACCTTC

D gene: NA
clone size: NA
V gene: TRBV2
J gene: TRBJ2-3
CDR3 protein: CASSPPPEGAADTQYF
CDR3 DNA: TGTGCCAGCAGTCCTCCCCCAGAGGGAGCAGCAGATACGCAGTATTTT

D gene: NA
clone size: NA
V gene: TRBV20-1
J gene: TRBJ1-2
CDR3 protein: CSAKQGNGYTF
CDR3 DNA: TGCAGTGCAAAGCAGGGGAATGGCTACACCTTC

D gene: TRBD2
clone size: NA
V gene: TRBV7-4
J gene: TRBJ2-1
CDR3 protein: CASIAGRDNEQFF
CDR3 DNA: TGTGCCAGCATAGCGGGGAGAGACAATGAGCAGTTCTTC

D gene: NA
clone size: NA
V gene: TRBV30
J gene: TRBJ2-1
CDR3 protein: CAWGRRAHNEQFF
CDR3 DNA: TGTGCCTGGGGGAGAAGGGCCCACAATGAGCAGTTCTTC

D gene: TRBD1
clone size: many
V gene: TRBV6-5
J gene: TRBJ2-7
CDR3 protein: CASSSRGLRSEQYF
CDR3 DNA: TGTGCCAGCAGTTCGAGGGGGCTCCGCTCCGAGCAGTACTTC

D gene: NA
clone size: NA
V gene: TRBV20-1
J gene: TRBJ2-3
CDR3 protein: CSARESHSGSTDTQYF
CDR3 DNA: TGCAGTGCTAGAGAATCCCACAGCGGGAGCACAGATACGCAGTATTTT

D gene: TRBD1
clone size: NA
V gene: TRBV2
J gene: TRBJ1-3
CDR3 protein: CASSATGSSGNTIYF
CDR3 DNA: TGTGCCAGCAGTGCGACAGGGAGCTCTGGAAACACCATATATTTT

D gene: NA
clone size: NA
V gene: TRBV27
J gene: TRBJ2-7
CDR3 protein: CASSSGRSYEQYF
CDR3 DNA: TGTGCCAGCAGTTCGGGGCGCTCCTACGAGCAGTACTTC

D gene: NA
clone size: NA
V gene: TRBV6-2/TRBV6-3
J gene: TRBJ2-3
CDR3 protein: CASHPLMRGTDTQYF
CDR3 DNA: TGTGCCAGCCACCCCCTGATGCGGGGCACAGATACGCAGTATTTT

D gene: NA
clone size: NA
V gene: TRBV4-3
J gene: TRBJ2-2
CDR3 protein: CASSQEKGGESTGELFF
CDR3 DNA: TGCGCCAGCAGCCAAGAAAAAGGAGGGGAAAGCACCGGGGAGCTGTTTTTT